The present T cell receptor (beta chain) was sequenced within a study of blood T cell repertoires in COVID-19. Study information: Spain, Italy and the United States supplied samples that represented acute and convalescent COVID-19. PBMCs, B-cell-depleted T cells, or T cells were the source of the cDNA or gDNA that made up the material.

Authors' analysis steps: Estimation of nucleated cell counts relied on the amplification of reference gene primers. Libraries were prepared by immunoSEQ multiplex PCR; TCRdb keeps only in-frame clonotypes and omits some of them. V, J and clone size derive from that table, while D and trimming were established from the DNA sequence. The sample consists of around 72,000 clones, about 91% of them appearing once. V shed 0 bases and J shed 7 bases, with 39 bases lying between them. Germline lookup yields CDR1 SGHTA and CDR2 FQGTGA. The CDR3 consists of 23 residues. The source material was peripheral blood. The chain recombines TRBV7-3 with TRBJ2-5; TRBD1 might be the D (12 bases). The source of this sequence is a woman aged 50 to 60 with acute or convalescent COVID-19. DNA for the CDR3: TGTGCCAGCAGCTTAACCCCGGGACAGGGGGCCGTGGCTAGCGGGAGGACCCAGGCGACCCAGTACTTC. This encodes CASSLTPGQGAVASGRTQATQYF.